This T cell receptor (beta chain) was identified during a study of blood T cell repertoires in COVID-19. The overall study: Samples came from the United States, Italy and Spain, spanning acute and convalescent COVID-19. The analysed material was cDNA or gDNA that came from T cells, B-cell-depleted T cells, or PBMCs.

Recruited during active infection, patients (from Seattle) were subsequently followed longitudinally. In the source study's methods: Researchers report that nucleated cell counts were estimated from reference gene primer amplification. Clones were read by immunoSEQ multiplex PCR, and TCRdb kept only the in-frame ones, dropping some. From that table come the V and J calls and clone size; the DNA was used to work out D and trimming. The repertoire holds fewer than 700,000 clones, roughly nine tenths seen once, with around 7.8% in the top ten. V was clipped by 0 bases and J by 3 bases, with 8 bases between them. Germline values: CDR1 LGHNA, CDR2 YNFKEQ. The CDR3 loop spans 14 amino acids.

The chain combines TRBV4-2 with TRBJ1-1; D unresolved. The source material was peripheral blood. This receptor was identified in a woman aged 45-60 years with COVID-19, enrolled during active disease. CDR3 bases: TGTGCCAGCAGCCAAGAACGGGGATACACTGAAGCTTTCTTT. Translation: CASSQERGYTEAFF.